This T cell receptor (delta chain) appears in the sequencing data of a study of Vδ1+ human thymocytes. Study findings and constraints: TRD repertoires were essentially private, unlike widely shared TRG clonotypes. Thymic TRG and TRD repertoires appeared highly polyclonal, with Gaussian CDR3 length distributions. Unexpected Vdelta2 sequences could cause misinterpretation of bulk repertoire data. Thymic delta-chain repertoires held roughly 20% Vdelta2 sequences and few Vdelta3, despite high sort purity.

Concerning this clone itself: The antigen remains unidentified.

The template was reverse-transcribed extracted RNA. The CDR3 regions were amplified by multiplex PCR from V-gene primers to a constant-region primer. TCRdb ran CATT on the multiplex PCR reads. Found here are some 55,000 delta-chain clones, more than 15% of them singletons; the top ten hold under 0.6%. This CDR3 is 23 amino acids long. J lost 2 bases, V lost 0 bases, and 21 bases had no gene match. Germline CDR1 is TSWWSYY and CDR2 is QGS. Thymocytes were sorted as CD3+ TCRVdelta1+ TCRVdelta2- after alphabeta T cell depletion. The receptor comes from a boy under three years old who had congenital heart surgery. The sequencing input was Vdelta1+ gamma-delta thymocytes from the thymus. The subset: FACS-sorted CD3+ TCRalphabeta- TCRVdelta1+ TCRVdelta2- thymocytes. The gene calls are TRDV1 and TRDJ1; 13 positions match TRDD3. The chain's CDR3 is CALGELSFLVLYWGIRGTDKLIF. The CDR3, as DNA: TGTGCTCTTGGGGAACTCAGCTTCCTAGTTCTCTACTGGGGGATACGGGGTACCGATAAACTCATCTTT.